A selection of T cell receptor beta chains follows, all from one sample in a study of CD8+ T cells in alopecia areata. Assay used: immunoSEQ multiplex PCR; TCRdb lists only in-frame clones, some missing. The sample includes some 88,000 clones, about 40% of them seen just once. Sequencing used CD8+ T cells sorted from blood, obtained at week 24, from a patient treated with tofacitinib. These TCRs come from a human donor with alopecia areata. CDR3s include the opening cysteine and the closing phenylalanine or tryptophan. The order of the fields is J gene, V gene, D gene, clone size, CDR3 DNA, CDR3 protein. The D gene is left open where the match is weak. Clone size is not always given. Where it is, it says once, few, many or a class for expanded clones.

>TRBJ1-2|TRBV4-1|NA|NA
TGCGCCAGCAGCGATTACCAGGGAGGCTACACCTTC
CASSDYQGGYTF
>TRBJ2-7|TRBV6-5|TRBD2|once
TGTGCCAGCAGTAGTCCCGGGACTAGTGGTTACGAGCAGTACTTC
CASSSPGTSGYEQYF
>TRBJ2-2|TRBV9|NA|NA
TGTGCCAGCAGCGCCAGGGTTTCTAACACCGGGGAGCTGTTTTTT
CASSARVSNTGELFF
>TRBJ1-1|TRBV9|TRBD1|NA
TGTGCCAGCAGGGGACAGGGTACCGAAGCTTTCTTT
CASRGQGTEAFF
>TRBJ2-6|TRBV4-3|NA|few
TGCGCCAGCAGCCAGCGCGACATGGTCGGGGCCAACGTCCTGACTTTC
CASSQRDMVGANVLTF
>TRBJ1-2|TRBV19|NA|NA
TGTGCCAGTATTGCCCCGACATCGGATGGCTACACCTTC
CASIAPTSDGYTF
>TRBJ2-3|TRBV9|NA|once
TGTGCCAGCAGCATCCTGGACTGGGGACCGAGGGATACGCAGTATTTT
CASSILDWGPRDTQYF
>TRBJ2-5|TRBV28|TRBD1|few
TGTGCCAGTGAAGGACAGGGGGCAATTGAAGAGACCCAGTACTTC
CASEGQGAIEETQYF
>TRBJ2-5|TRBV5-6|NA|NA
TGTGCCAGCAGCCCCAGACGGGGTATCCTCCAAGAGACCCAGTACTTC
CASSPRRGILQETQYF
>TRBJ1-4|TRBV29-1|TRBD1|few
TGCAGCGTATTACAGGGGGGCAGTAATGAAAAACTGTTTTTT
CSVLQGGSNEKLFF
>TRBJ1-1|TRBV6-1|NA|few
TGTGCCAGCAGTGAAGGAGGCTGGGAGGGCACTGAAGCTTTCTTT
CASSEGGWEGTEAFF
>TRBJ2-5|TRBV25-1|NA|NA
TGTGCCAGCAGGATAGGTTTGGAGACCCAGTACTTC
CASRIGLETQYF
>TRBJ2-7|TRBV28|NA|NA
TGTGCCAGCAGTTTAGGGGCCTACGAGCAGTACTTC
CASSLGAYEQYF
>TRBJ2-7|TRBV27|TRBD1|NA
TGTGCCAGCAGTTCCAGGGGGTTTGGAACCTACGAGCAGTACTTC
CASSSRGFGTYEQYF
>TRBJ2-7|TRBV4-3|NA|few
TGCGCCAGCAGCCCCCGGGGCCCGGGGGTTTACGAGCAGTACTTC
CASSPRGPGVYEQYF
>TRBJ2-2|TRBV7-2|NA|few
TGTGCCAGCAGCCCTCAGACCGGGGAGCTGTTTTTT
CASSPQTGELFF
>TRBJ2-5|TRBV15|NA|NA
TGTGCCACCAGCAGTAACAAGAGAGAGACCCAGTACTTC
CATSSNKRETQYF
>TRBJ1-5|TRBV2|NA|few
TGTGCCAGCAGCCCAGGACCCGCACATCAGCCCCAGCATTTT
CASSPGPAHQPQHF
>TRBJ1-5|TRBV15|NA|once
TGTGCCACCAGCAGAGACCTGAGTCGAAATCAGCCCCAGCATTTT
CATSRDLSRNQPQHF